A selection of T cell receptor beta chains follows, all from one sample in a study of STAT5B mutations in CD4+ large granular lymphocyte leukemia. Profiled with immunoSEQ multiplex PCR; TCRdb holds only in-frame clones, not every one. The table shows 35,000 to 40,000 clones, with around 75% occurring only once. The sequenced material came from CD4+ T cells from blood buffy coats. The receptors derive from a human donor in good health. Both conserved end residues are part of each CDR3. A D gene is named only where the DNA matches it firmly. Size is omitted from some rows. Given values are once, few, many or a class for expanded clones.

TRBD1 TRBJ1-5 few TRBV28 TGTGCCAGCAGTTCGCCTATCGCAGGGGGAGGTCAGCCCCAGCATTTT CASSSPIAGGGQPQHF
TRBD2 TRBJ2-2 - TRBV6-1 TGTGCCAGCAGGGGGACTAGCGGGGGTATCGGGGAGCTGTTTTTT CASRGTSGGIGELFF
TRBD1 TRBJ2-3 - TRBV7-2 TGTGCCAGCAGCTTTATGACAGGGGGCACAGATACGCAGTATTTT CASSFMTGGTDTQYF
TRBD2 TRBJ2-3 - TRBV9 TGTGCCAGCAGCCCGCGGACTAGCGGGGGCACAGATACGCAGTATTTT CASSPRTSGGTDTQYF
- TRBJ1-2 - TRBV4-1 TGCGCCAGCAGCCAAGATCGCGCGGCAGCCTATGGCTACACCTTC CASSQDRAAAYGYTF
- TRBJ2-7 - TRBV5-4 TGTGCCAGCGGATTAGCTGAGTCTCCCTACGAGCAGTACTTC CASGLAESPYEQYF
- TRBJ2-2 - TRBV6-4 TGTGCCAGCATGGACTACGCGACCGGGGAGCTGTTTTTT CASMDYATGELFF
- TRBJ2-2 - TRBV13 TGTGCCAGCAGCCCGAGGACAGAGAACACCGGGGAGCTGTTTTTT CASSPRTENTGELFF
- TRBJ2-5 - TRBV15 TGTGCCACCAGCAGAGGGGAGGGGGTGCAGACCCAGTACTTC CATSRGEGVQTQYF
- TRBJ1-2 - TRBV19 TGTGCCGTGGGAAATGGCTACACCTTC CAVGNGYTF
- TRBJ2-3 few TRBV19 TGTGCCAGTAGGGGGGGATTGACAGATACGCAGTATTTT CASRGGLTDTQYF
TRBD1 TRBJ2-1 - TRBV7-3 TGTGCCAGCAGCGCCTTGACAGGGGCCCAAAATGAGCAGTTCTTC CASSALTGAQNEQFF
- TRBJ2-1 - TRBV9 TGTGCCAGCAGCGCGGGGGAGAGCTCCTACAATGAGCAGTTCTTC CASSAGESSYNEQFF
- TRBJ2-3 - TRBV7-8 TGTGCCAGCAGTATAGCAGGGTGGGGCACAGATACGCAGTATTTT CASSIAGWGTDTQYF
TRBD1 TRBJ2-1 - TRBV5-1 TGCGCCAGCAGCGGGACAGGGAGCTCCTACAATGAGCAGTTCTTC CASSGTGSSYNEQFF
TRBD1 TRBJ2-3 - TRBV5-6 TGTGCCAGCAGCTTGATCAGGGGGCTTGGGACAGATACGCAGTATTTT CASSLIRGLGTDTQYF
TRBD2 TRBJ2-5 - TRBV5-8 TGTGCCAGCAGCTTGTACAGCGGGGGGGCTCAGACCCAGTACTTC CASSLYSGGAQTQYF
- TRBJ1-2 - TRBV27 TGTGCCAGCAGTGCCTGGGACTGGGGATATGGCTACACCTTC CASSAWDWGYGYTF
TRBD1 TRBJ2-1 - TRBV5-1 TGCGCCAGCAGCCCCGGGACAGGGTACAATGAGCAGTTCTTC CASSPGTGYNEQFF
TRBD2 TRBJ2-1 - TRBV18 TGTGCCAGCTCACCACGGGCGGGAGTGGTGTACAATGAGCAGTTCTTC CASSPRAGVVYNEQFF
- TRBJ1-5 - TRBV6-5 TGTGCCAGCAGTCCATACGACAGGAGCAATCAGCCCCAGCATTTT CASSPYDRSNQPQHF
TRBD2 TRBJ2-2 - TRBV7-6 TGTGCCAGCAGCCCCTACGGGGGGGCCCCCGGGGAGCTGTTTTTT CASSPYGGAPGELFF
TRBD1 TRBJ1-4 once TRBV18 TGTGCCAGCTCACCCTCGGGACAGGGCGGGGAAAAACTGTTTTTT CASSPSGQGGEKLFF
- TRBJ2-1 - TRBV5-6 TGTGCCAGCAGCTTGGTGGCGGTGAGCTCCTACAATGAGCAGTTCTTC CASSLVAVSSYNEQFF
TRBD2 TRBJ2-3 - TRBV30 TGTGCCTGGAACATAAAGGGATGGGTTAAGGGACTAGCGGGACTTAGACCTAGCACAGATACGCAGTATTTT CAWNIKGWVKGLAGLRPSTDTQYF
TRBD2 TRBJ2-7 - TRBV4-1 TGCGCCAGCAGCCAACGAACTACTAGCGGGAGCTCCTACGAGCAGTACTTC CASSQRTTSGSSYEQYF
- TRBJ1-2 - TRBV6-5 TGTGCCAGCAGTTACGGGGCGGACCATGGCTACACCTTC CASSYGADHGYTF
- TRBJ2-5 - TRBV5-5 TGTGCCAGCAACGGAAAAGAGACCCAGTACTTC CASNGKETQYF
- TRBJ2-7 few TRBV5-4 TGTGCCAGCAGCAGGGACCCTAGTGGGGGTGGATACGAGCAGTACTTC CASSRDPSGGGYEQYF
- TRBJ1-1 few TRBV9 TGTGCCAGCAGCGTGGGGCCTTCAAACACTGAAGCTTTCTTT CASSVGPSNTEAFF
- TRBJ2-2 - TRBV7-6 TGTGCCAGCAGCTTGGGGTCCCAGGGTGTTAACACCGGGGAGCTGTTTTTT CASSLGSQGVNTGELFF
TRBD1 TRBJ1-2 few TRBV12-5 TGTGCTAGTGGTGACGACGGGACAGGGGTTAAGGGCTACACCTTC CASGDDGTGVKGYTF
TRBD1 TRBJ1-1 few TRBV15 TGTGCCACCAGCAGAGAGGGGACAGGGTGGACTGAAGCTTTCTTT CATSREGTGWTEAFF
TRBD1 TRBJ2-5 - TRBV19 TGTGCCAGTAGGCCACCGGACAGGAGGCAAGAGACCCAGTACTTC CASRPPDRRQETQYF
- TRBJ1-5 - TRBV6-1 TGTGCCAGCAGTGAAATGTTTGGGGGCGCGGATCAGCCCCAGCATTTT CASSEMFGGADQPQHF
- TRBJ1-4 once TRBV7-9 TGTGCCAGCAGCTTTACTCAGGTTACCTCAACTAATGAAAAACTGTTTTTT CASSFTQVTSTNEKLFF
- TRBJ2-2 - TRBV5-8 TGTGCCAGCAGCTTGTCAGGGGTTCACGGGGAGCTGTTTTTT CASSLSGVHGELFF
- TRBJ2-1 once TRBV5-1 TGCGCCAGCAGCGGGGACATCTCAGGGCAGGGTGAGCAGTTCTTC CASSGDISGQGEQFF
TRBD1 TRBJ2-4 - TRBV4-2 TGTGCCAGCAGCTCGGGACAGGCCCTAGCCAAAAACATTCAGTACTTC CASSSGQALAKNIQYF
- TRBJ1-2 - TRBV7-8 TGTGCCAGCAGCTTAGGACGGACGGCAGCTAACTATGGCTACACCTTC CASSLGRTAANYGYTF
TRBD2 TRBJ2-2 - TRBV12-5 TGTGCTAGTGGTTCGGGACTAGCGGGAGCGAACACCGGGGAGCTGTTTTTT CASGSGLAGANTGELFF
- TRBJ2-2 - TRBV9 TGTGCCAGCAGCCCGGGAGCCGTTGCCGGGGAGCTGTTTTTT CASSPGAVAGELFF
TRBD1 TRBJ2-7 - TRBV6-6 TGTGCCAGCAGTTACTCGAGGGTCGGGACAGGGAGCGAGCAGTACTTC CASSYSRVGTGSEQYF
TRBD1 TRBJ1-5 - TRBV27 TGTGCCAGCAGTACAACAGGGGGCCGGCCCCAGCATTTT CASSTTGGRPQHF
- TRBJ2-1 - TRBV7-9 TGTGCCAGCAGCTCCCGACAGCCCCACAATGAGCAGTTCTTC CASSSRQPHNEQFF
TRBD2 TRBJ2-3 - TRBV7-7 TGTGCCAGCAGCCCCATCCGGGGGGGCCTGGATACGCAGTATTTT CASSPIRGGLDTQYF
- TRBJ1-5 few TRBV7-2 TGTGCCAGCAGCTTAGTGACGGGAGTTGGACAGCCCCAGCATTTT CASSLVTGVGQPQHF
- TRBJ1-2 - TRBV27 TGTGCCAGCAGTTTATATCCGGGAGAGGGAGCGAGGGGCTACACCTTC CASSLYPGEGARGYTF
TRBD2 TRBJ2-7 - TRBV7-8 TGTGCCAGCAGCTTAGACACGGGACTAGCGAGCTCCTACGAGCAGTACTTC CASSLDTGLASSYEQYF
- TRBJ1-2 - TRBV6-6 TGTGCCAGCAGTAGGGGGGGAGACTATGGCTACACCTTC CASSRGGDYGYTF
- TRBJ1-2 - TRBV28 TGTGCCAGCACCGGACAGCAGTATGGCTACACCTTC CASTGQQYGYTF
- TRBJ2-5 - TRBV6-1 TGTGCCAGCAGTGAAATGGGGGGTGGGGTCCGGGAGACCCAGTACTTC CASSEMGGGVRETQYF
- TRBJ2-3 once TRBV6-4 TGTGCCAGCCCAGAGGGGCGGTTTGAGACAGATACGCAGTATTTT CASPEGRFETDTQYF